The T cell receptor beta chain under discussion was sequenced for a study of post-analysis software for immune sequencing data. CDR3 size: 14 residues. Germline assignment: CDR1 SGHRS and CDR2 YFSETQ. V lost 4 bases and J 0 bases, leaving 9 bases between the germline ends. Every TCR beta cDNA library bore unique molecular identifiers. Between roughly 0.95 and 10 million T cells gave rise to 450,000 to 650,000 cDNA molecules. A single record per CDR3 protein comes from TCRdb applying MiXCR to the PCR reads. The table shows around 400,000 distinct CDR3 sequences, with less than 40% occurring only once. At least ten counts were recorded for this clonotype. Its antigen is as yet unknown. Findings and limits, study-wide: Diversity measured as normalized Chao1 was significantly lower in multiple sclerosis patients than in controls. Compared with controls, patients had more of five or six TRBV segments, including TRBV5-6, TRBV5-1 and TRBV20-1.

The sequenced sample was blood. The chain uses TRBV5-1 and TRBJ2-3, with D unresolved. The sequence derives from a girl aged 5-17 years with multiple sclerosis. The CDR3 DNA reads TGCGCCAGCAGCACCCACGACAGCACAGATACGCAGTATTTT. It translates to CASSTHDSTDTQYF.